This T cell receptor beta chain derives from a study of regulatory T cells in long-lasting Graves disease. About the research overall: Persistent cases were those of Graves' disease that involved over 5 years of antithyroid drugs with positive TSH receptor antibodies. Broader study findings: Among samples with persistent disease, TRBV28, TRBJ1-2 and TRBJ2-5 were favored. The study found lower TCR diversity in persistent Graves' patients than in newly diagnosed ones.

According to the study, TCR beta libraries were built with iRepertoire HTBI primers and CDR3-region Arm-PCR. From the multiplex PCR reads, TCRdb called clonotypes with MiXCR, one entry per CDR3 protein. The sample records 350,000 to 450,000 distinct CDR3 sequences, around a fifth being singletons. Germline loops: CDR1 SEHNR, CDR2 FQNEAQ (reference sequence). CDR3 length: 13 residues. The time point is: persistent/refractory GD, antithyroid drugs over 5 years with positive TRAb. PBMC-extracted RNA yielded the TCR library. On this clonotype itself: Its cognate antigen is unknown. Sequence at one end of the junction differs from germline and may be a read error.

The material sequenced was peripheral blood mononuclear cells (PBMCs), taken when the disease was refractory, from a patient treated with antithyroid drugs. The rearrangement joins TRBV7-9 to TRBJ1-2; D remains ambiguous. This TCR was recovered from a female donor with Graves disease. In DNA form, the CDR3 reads TGCGCCAGCAGCTTAGCGGCATTCTATGGCTACACCTTC. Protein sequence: CASSLAAFYGYTF.